The entry that follows covers one TCR beta chain sequence. Given a much more abundant clone one base away, this may be a read error. The sample is drawn from a study of T cell repertoires in cytomegalovirus infection. Across the whole study: Both CMV infection and a matching HLA type were indicated by public TCR beta signatures.

Looked up from germline, CDR1 is MDHEN and CDR2 is SYDVKM. The CDR3 contains 15 residues. TCRdb fed the reads into MiXCR, producing one record per CDR3 protein. The table records around 450,000 distinct CDR3 sequences, around 32% of them present only once. The material sequenced was PBMCs. The TCR sequence derives from a human donor in good health (CMV status not recorded). Some clones in this sample may be carry-over from other donors' samples. The chain couples TRBV28 to TRBJ1-5; a possible D gene is TRBD1 (6 bases). Written as DNA, the CDR3 is TGTGCCAGCAGTGCTGGGACACATAGCAATCAGCCCCAGCGTTTT. This codes for CASSAGTHSNQPQRF.